One sample yielded the 11 T cell receptor beta chains listed below, sequenced in a study of blood T cell repertoires in COVID-19. Clones were read by immunoSEQ multiplex PCR, and TCRdb kept only the in-frame ones, dropping some. The sample consists of under 65,000 clones, roughly 90% of them appearing once. Sequenced input: peripheral blood. Receptors originate from a woman aged 80 or over with active COVID-19.

The chain is built from TRBV28 and TRBJ2-1; 14 nucleotides agree with TRBD2. V lost 5 bases and J lost 8; bases outside the gene matches: 5. This CDR3 is built from 15 residues. Germline CDR1 and CDR2: MDHEN and SYDVKM. CDR3 DNA sequence: TGTGCCAGCAGTCCTGGGACTAGCGGGAGTTATGAGCAGTTCTTC. Translation: CASSPGTSGSYEQFF.

As DNA, the CDR3 is TGTGCCAGCAGCCTAGCCCGGACTAGCGGGGGGCACACCGGGGAGCTGTTTTTT. The encoded protein is CASSLARTSGGHTGELFF. V is TRBV9 and J is TRBJ2-2; TRBD2 aligns across 14 bases. J gave up 3 bases and V 4 bases, and 8 bases lay outside the gene matches. Germline lookup yields CDR1 SGDLS and CDR2 YYNGEE. This CDR3 comprises 18 residues. Full variable domain (rest looked up from reference TRBV9 and TRBJ2-2): DSGVTQTPKHLITATGQRVTLRCSPRSGDLSVYWYQQSLDQGLQFLIQYYNGEERAKGNILERFSAQQFPDLHSELNLSSLELGDSALYFCASSLARTSGGHTGELFFGEGSRLTVL.

The J gene is TRBJ1-5, the V gene TRBV4-2, with 9 nucleotides matching TRBD1. CDR1 is LGHNA, CDR2 YNFKEQ, per germline. The CDR3 contains 20 residues. The V segment lost 4 bases and the J segment 2 bases; nucleotides outside the gene matches: 18. Here the CDR3 DNA reads TGTGCCAGCAGCCGCGAAGCTAGGATCGAAAGGGACAGGGGCAATCAGCCCCAGCATTTT. Its translation is CASSREARIERDRGNQPQHF.

The chain combines TRBV5-1 with TRBJ2-2, with D possibly being TRBD1 (6 bases). In germline, CDR1 is SGHRS, CDR2 YFSETQ. The CDR3 extends over 16 amino acids. The V gene lost 5 bases and the J gene lost 0 bases, with 14 bases spanning the gap. The CDR3 sequence is CASSGLTGANTGELFF. CDR3 nucleotide sequence: TGCGCCAGCAGTGGGCTGACAGGCGCGAACACCGGGGAGCTGTTTTTT.

This clone was observed a few times. This chain uses TRBV9 with TRBJ2-1, with D tentatively TRBD1 (6 bases). Trimming cost V 4 bases and J 7 bases, with 9 bases left between them. The CDR3 is 12 amino acids. Germline V gene data show CDR1 as SGDLS and CDR2 as YYNGEE. Here the CDR3 reads CASSPGENEQFF. The CDR3 DNA is TGTGCCAGCAGCCCAGGGGAGAATGAGCAGTTCTTC.

The genes are TRBV3-1 (or the pseudogene TRBV3-2) and TRBJ2-1; 7 nucleotides line up with TRBD2. Germline CDR1 LGHDT, CDR2 YNNKEL (reference sequence). CDR3 length equals 16 residues. The V segment lost 0 bases and the J segment 0 bases; nucleotides outside the gene matches: 2. The chain's CDR3 is CASSQDLAVSYNEQFF. DNA for the CDR3: TGTGCCAGCAGCCAAGACCTAGCGGTCTCCTACAATGAGCAGTTCTTC.

This clone was seen a few times. The chain is built from TRBV4-1 and TRBJ1-2; D might be TRBD1 (5 bases). Trimming took 4 bases from V and 4 from J, leaving 13 bases between them. From germline, CDR1 is MGHRA and CDR2 YSYEKL. The CDR3 spans 14 residues. DNA of the CDR3: TGCGCCAGCAGCCCATGGGTGGGGGGCTATGGCTACACCTTC. Its protein is CASSPWVGGYGYTF.

The V call is TRBV19, the J call TRBJ1-6; weak D call: TRBD1 (5 bases). Germline-derived CDR1 and CDR2 are LNHDA and SQIVND (reference sequence). This CDR3 spans 20 amino acids. V gave up 1 base and J gave up 0 bases, with 19 bases separating them. The CDR3 loop is CASSIAPTGRGGSYNSPLHF. Written as DNA, the CDR3 is TGTGCCAGTAGTATAGCCCCGACGGGCCGGGGGGGCTCCTATAATTCACCCCTCCACTTT.

The CDR3 DNA reads as TGTGCCACCAGTGATTTGGACCGTTGGAGCTCCTACGAGCAGTACTTC. Translating it yields CATSDLDRWSSYEQYF. The chain uses TRBV24-1 and TRBJ2-7; D not resolved. V was clipped by 0 bases and J by 0 bases, with 11 bases between them. Germline CDR1 and CDR2: KGHDR and SFDVKD. The CDR3 covers 16 residues.

The V call is TRBV19, the J call TRBJ2-3, with TRBD2 as a possible D gene (6 bases). V was clipped by 7 bases and J by 2 bases, with 10 bases between them. Germline V gene lookup returns CDR1 LNHDA and CDR2 SQIVND (reference sequence). There are 13 residues in the CDR3. CDR3 in amino acids: CASKEGPTDTQYF. CDR3 nucleotide sequence: TGTGCCAGTAAGGAGGGCCCCACAGATACGCAGTATTTT.

The chain has TRBV5-1 and TRBJ2-5, with 7 bases that match TRBD2. Germline assignment: CDR1 SGHRS and CDR2 YFSETQ. This CDR3 has 14 amino acids. V was pared by 3 bases and J by 3 bases, with 5 bases of the junction left unmatched. CDR3: CASSSSGGKETQYF. CDR3 coding DNA: TGCGCCAGCAGCTCCTCGGGGGGTAAAGAGACCCAGTACTTC.